One T cell receptor beta chain is described in this entry. The germline gives CDR1 WNHNN, CDR2 SYGVQD (reference sequence). This CDR3 has 14 residues. V was shortened by 4 bases and J by 5 bases, with 11 bases between the two germline ends. Measured with immunoSEQ multiplex PCR; TCRdb has only the in-frame clones, and not every one. The sample has some 500,000 clones, 90% to 97% seen once. The data belong to a study of shared clonotypes between healthy human individuals. This receptor was taken from a woman in her twenties or thirties in good health. Sequencing used naive CD4+ T cells sorted from blood. Subset meaning: CD45RA+ positively selected. V is TRBV10-1 and J is TRBJ2-2, with D perhaps TRBD1 (5 bases). The CDR3 spells CASSVGHRTGELFF. CDR3 nucleotide sequence: TGCGCCAGCAGTGTTGGACATAGGACCGGGGAGCTGTTTTTT.